The next 8 T cell receptor beta chains were all read from a single sample in a study of shared clonotypes between healthy human individuals. Assay: immunoSEQ multiplex PCR; the TCRdb copy retains only in-frame clones and omits some. This table has 2 million to 2.5 million clones, approximately 96% appearing once. Sample: naive CD4+ T cells sorted from blood. Subset given: CD45RA+ positively selected. Every receptor here comes from a man aged 18 to 30 in good health.

J is TRBJ2-7 and V is TRBV4-1; 11 positions agree with TRBD1. V dropped 1 base and J dropped 5; count of bases not matched to a gene: 1. The CDR3 loop spans 14 amino acids. Germline CDR1 and CDR2: MGHRA and YSYEKL. The CDR3 DNA sequence: TGCGCCAGCAGCCAAGGGACAGGGGGCAACGAGCAGTACTTC. It codes for CASSQGTGGNEQYF.

The chain uses TRBV10-3 and TRBJ1-5; TRBD1 is a possible D gene (6 bases). Germline CDR1 reads ENHRY; CDR2 reads SYGVKD. V was trimmed by 3 bases and J by 5 bases, leaving 8 bases between them. This CDR3 is 13 amino acids long. CDR3 nucleotide sequence: TGTGCCATCAGTGATAGACAGGATCAGCCCCAGCATTTT. This encodes CAISDRQDQPQHF.

Comments on this clone: The sample has other DNA sequences that encode this CDR3 too. V gene TRBV18 combines with J gene TRBJ2-7; D ambiguous. CDR3 length: 12 amino acids. V lost 3 bases and J lost 1, with 4 bases in between. Germline assignment: CDR1 KGHSH and CDR2 LQKENI. CDR3 amino acids: CASSPESYEQYF. CDR3 sequence (DNA): TGTGCCAGCTCACCCGAGTCCTACGAGCAGTACTTC.

The chain couples TRBV7-9 to TRBJ2-7, with TRBD1 matching over 9 bases. Germline V lookup: CDR1 SEHNR, CDR2 FQNEAQ (reference sequence). The CDR3 extends over 14 amino acids. V was clipped by 5 bases and J by 5 bases; unmatched bases: 7. The DNA of the CDR3 is TGTGCCAGCAGCCAGGGGGACAGGGTCGACGAGCAGTACTTC. This translates into CASSQGDRVDEQYF.

The chain links TRBV28 to TRBJ2-1, with 14 bases identical to TRBD2. Germline V gene sequence: CDR1 MDHEN, CDR2 SYDVKM. The CDR3 runs to 18 residues. With V trimmed by 5 bases and J by 1 base, 7 bases remained unmatched. The CDR3 DNA reads as TGTGCCAGCAGTCCCGGGACTAGCGGGGGCCGTTCCTACAATGAGCAGTTCTTC. Its protein is CASSPGTSGGRSYNEQFF.

The chain recombines TRBV6-5 with TRBJ2-1; TRBD2 matches at 7 bases. The CDR3 totals 15 residues. Germline lookup yields CDR1 MNHEY and CDR2 SVGAGI. The J segment lost 5 bases and the V segment lost 6 bases, leaving 10 bases of the junction unmatched. Here the CDR3 DNA reads TGTGCCAGCAGAACCAGCGGGGCCACAAACAATGAGCAGTTCTTC. Translating it yields CASRTSGATNNEQFF.

The rearrangement joins TRBV7-2 to TRBJ1-2, with D possibly TRBD1 on 5 matching bases. Germline loops: CDR1 SGHTA, CDR2 FQGNSA. The CDR3 runs to 15 residues. Trimming took off 1 base at V and 3 bases at J, with 12 bases between the two ends. This chain's CDR3 is CASSLGAGTHYGYTF. The CDR3 bases are TGTGCCAGCAGCTTAGGAGCAGGGACCCACTATGGCTACACCTTC.

As to this clone: The sample contains more than one DNA sequence encoding this CDR3. The gene calls are TRBV30 and TRBJ1-6; tentative D call: TRBD1 (6 bases). V gave up 0 bases and J gave up 10 bases, with 10 bases separating them. The germline V gene encodes CDR1 GTSNPN and CDR2 SVGIG (reference sequence). The CDR3 totals 13 residues. CDR3 nucleotides: TGTGCCTGGAGTGTACAGGGCTCATCACCCCTCCACTTT. This gives the protein CAWSVQGSSPLHF.